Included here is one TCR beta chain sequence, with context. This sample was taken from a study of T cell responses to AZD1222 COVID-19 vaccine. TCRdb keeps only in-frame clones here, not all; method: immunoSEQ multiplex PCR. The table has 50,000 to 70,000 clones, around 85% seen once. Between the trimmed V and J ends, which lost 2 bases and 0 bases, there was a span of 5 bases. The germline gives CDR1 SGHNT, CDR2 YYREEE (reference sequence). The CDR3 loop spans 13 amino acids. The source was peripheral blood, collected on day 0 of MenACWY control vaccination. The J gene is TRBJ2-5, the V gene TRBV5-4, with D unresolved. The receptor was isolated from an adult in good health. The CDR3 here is CASSFTDQETQYF. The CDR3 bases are TGTGCCAGCAGCTTTACAGACCAAGAGACCCAGTACTTC.